Included here is one TCR beta chain sequence, with context. Its antigen is not known. Time point here: 20-29 weeks after completion of therapy. TCRdb's table, derived via immunoSEQ multiplex PCR, lists solely in-frame clones and lacks some. The profile covers about 15,000 clones, with roughly 85% appearing a single time and roughly 28% taken by the ten largest. These data are taken from a study of T cell therapy after organ transplantation. Study-wide results and limits: Antirejection and antiviral medication effects could not be assessed.

CDR3 length: 13 residues. Germline assignment: CDR1 SGHAT and CDR2 FQNNGV. V was shortened by 1 base and J by 2 bases, with 6 bases between the two germline ends. The sequence derives from a human patient who had received a solid organ transplant and had CMV disease. Some T cells could come from the graft donor. The genes are TRBV11-2 and TRBJ2-7; no clear D gene. The sample consisted of CD8+ T cells from blood, taken after autologous CMV-specific T cell therapy. The CDR3 here is CASSLAPTYEQYF. The CDR3 DNA sequence: TGTGCCAGCAGCTTAGCCCCCACCTACGAGCAGTACTTC.